Below are 24 T cell receptor beta chains sequenced from a single sample in a study of cytomegalovirus exposure and HLA in healthy donors. Sequenced by immunoSEQ multiplex PCR; TCRdb stores in-frame clones only, minus some. This sample has some 170,000 clones, with just under 85% found just once. Sequencing was done on a sample of PBMCs. These receptors were collected from a man under 40 in good health and CMV-seropositive.

This chain connects TRBV13 to TRBJ2-2; D is undetermined. The CDR3 is made up of 16 amino acids. CDR1 is PRHDT and CDR2 is FYEKMQ in the germline V gene (reference sequence). Trimming shortened V by 0 bases and J by 3 bases, and 11 bases separated the two germline ends. The CDR3: CASSLGLASYTGELFF. CDR3 bases: TGTGCCAGCAGCTTAGGCCTCGCCAGTTACACCGGGGAGCTGTTTTTT.

V gene TRBV7-2 combines with J gene TRBJ1-2; D ambiguous. The CDR3 sequence is 14 residues long. The V end was cut by 5 bases, the J end by 5 bases, with 15 bases between. Germline assignment: CDR1 SGHTA and CDR2 FQGNSA. CDR3 DNA sequence: TGTGCCAGCAGCCCCTGGTATGGGGAGTATGGCTACACCTTC. It encodes CASSPWYGEYGYTF.

The chain recombines TRBV7-3 with TRBJ2-1, with TRBD1 matching 9 bases. The CDR3 consists of 14 residues. V lost 2 bases and J lost 9; bases outside the gene matches: 5. Germline loops: CDR1 SGHTA, CDR2 FQGTGA. This chain's CDR3 is CASSLVQGASEQFF. The CDR3 DNA is TGTGCCAGCAGCTTAGTACAGGGGGCATCTGAGCAGTTCTTC. The entire variable domain, with the rest obtained from reference TRBV7-3 and TRBJ2-1, is as follows: GAGVSQTPSNKVTEKGKYVELRCDPISGHTALYWYRQSLGQGPEFLIYFQGTGAADDSGLPNDRFFAVRPEGSVSTLKIQRTERGDSAVYLCASSLVQGASEQFFGPGTRLTVL.

The chain has TRBV7-2 and TRBJ1-2, with D perhaps matching TRBD1 (5 bases). The CDR3 is 14 residues long. Germline V gene data show CDR1 as SGHTA and CDR2 as FQGNSA. V lost 1 base, J lost 8 bases, and 14 bases lay in between. DNA of the CDR3: TGTGCCAGCAGCTTAGGATACGGACACGGGGGCTACACCTTC. It is translated as CASSLGYGHGGYTF.

This sequence joins TRBV29-1 and TRBJ2-7; 9 bases are shared with TRBD1. The CDR3 covers 13 residues. The V gene's germline CDR1 is SQVTM and CDR2 ANQGSEA. The J segment lost 5 bases and the V segment lost 8 bases, leaving 10 bases of the junction unmatched. The CDR3 is CSSQDRGDDEQYF. CDR3 coding DNA: TGCAGCTCCCAGGACAGGGGTGACGACGAGCAGTACTTC.

This chain uses TRBV18 with TRBJ1-4, with 8 positions matching TRBD1. The germline V gene encodes CDR1 KGHSH and CDR2 LQKENI. V dropped 3 bases and J dropped 4; count of bases not matched to a gene: 4. CDR3 length: 15 amino acids. The CDR3 reads CASSPRTGFNEKLFF. CDR3 nucleotide sequence: TGTGCCAGCTCACCCCGGACAGGGTTTAATGAAAAACTGTTTTTT.

This chain joins TRBV9 and TRBJ2-3; D is undetermined. In germline, CDR1 is SGDLS, CDR2 YYNGEE. V was clipped by 3 bases and J by 4 bases, with 9 bases between them. CDR3 size: 13 residues. The CDR3 nucleotides read TGTGCCAGCAGCGCCCCAGGCCCAGATACGCAGTATTTT. Amino acid sequence: CASSAPGPDTQYF.

This clone was counted between two and nine times. The chain links TRBV18 to TRBJ2-7, with D uncertain. The CDR3 totals 13 residues. The V gene lost 4 bases and the J gene lost 5 bases, with 12 bases spanning the gap. CDR1 and CDR2 from the germline V gene are KGHSH and LQKENI. CDR3 sequence: CASSLVRAHEQYF. CDR3 coding DNA: TGTGCCAGCTCACTAGTCCGAGCACACGAGCAGTACTTC.

Notes on this clone: Other DNA sequences in this specimen translate into the identical CDR3. The rearrangement uses TRBV9 and TRBJ1-2; possibly TRBD1 for D (5 bases). Per the germline V gene, CDR1 is SGDLS and CDR2 is YYNGEE. V lost 1 base to trimming and J lost 2 bases, with 6 bases between them. There are 13 residues in the CDR3. CDR3: CASSVQGNYGYTF. CDR3 coding DNA: TGTGCCAGCAGCGTACAGGGCAACTATGGCTACACCTTC.

The CDR3 region is CSASLLYEQYF. The CDR3 DNA sequence: TGCAGTGCTAGCCTTCTCTACGAGCAGTACTTC. The chain couples TRBV20-1 to TRBJ2-7, with D unclear. The CDR3 consists of 11 residues. The germline CDR1 and CDR2 sequences are DFQATT and SNEGSKA (reference sequence). V was clipped by 3 bases and J by 3 bases, with 6 bases between them.

This chain connects TRBV5-4 to TRBJ2-3; 9 bases are shared with TRBD2. The CDR3 totals 16 residues. Per the germline V gene, CDR1 is SGHNT and CDR2 is YYREEE (reference sequence). Trimming at V came to 0 bases and at J to 3 bases, leaving 5 bases not matched to a gene. The CDR3 coding sequence is TGTGCCAGCAGCTTGGGGCTAGCGGGGATAACAGATACGCAGTATTTT. The encoded protein is CASSLGLAGITDTQYF.

This sequence joins TRBV19 and TRBJ2-6; maybe TRBD1 (6 bases). CDR1 and CDR2 (germline): LNHDA, SQIVND (reference sequence). The CDR3 consists of 17 residues. Trimming removed 5 bases at V and 0 bases at J, with 14 bases between. The CDR3 spells CASSPTGLSSGANVLTF. CDR3 in DNA: TGTGCCAGTAGTCCAACAGGGCTCAGCTCTGGGGCCAACGTCCTGACTTTC.

The V and J genes are TRBV5-7 and TRBJ1-4; D is unresolved. TRBV5-7 is annotated as an ORF whose role is uncertain. The CDR3 length is 13 residues. Trimming took 3 bases from V and 3 from J, leaving 6 bases between them. This CDR3 reads CASSSPANEKLFF. The CDR3 DNA reads TGTGCCAGCAGCTCGCCGGCTAATGAAAAACTGTTTTTT.

This rearrangement joins TRBV27 to TRBJ1-2, with 9 bases identical to TRBD1. The germline V gene encodes CDR1 MNHEY and CDR2 SMNVEV (reference sequence). The CDR3 runs to 14 residues. V lost 3 bases, J lost 7 bases, and 6 bases stayed unmatched. The DNA for the CDR3 is TGTGCCAGCAGTTTCACAGGGGGCGCTGGTGGCTACACCTTC. It is translated as CASSFTGGAGGYTF.

The V call is TRBV6-5, the J call TRBJ1-1; D is unclear. V dropped 6 bases and J dropped 5 bases, with 10 bases sitting between them. This CDR3 region has 12 residues. Looked up from germline, CDR1 is MNHEY and CDR2 is SVGAGI. The chain's CDR3 is CASSPGSTEAFF. CDR3 nucleotides: TGTGCCAGCAGCCCTGGGAGTACTGAAGCTTTCTTT.

The chain employs TRBV7-9 and TRBJ2-7; D call uncertain. Germline V gene data show CDR1 as SEHNR and CDR2 as FQNEAQ (reference sequence). The CDR3 loop spans 11 amino acids. The ends were cut back, 5 bases at V and 2 bases at J, with 4 bases in the middle. The CDR3 DNA is TGTGCCAGCAGCCCCACCTACGAGCAGTACTTC. Translation: CASSPTYEQYF.

This chain links TRBV18 with TRBJ2-3; no definite D call. The germline V and J ends were trimmed by 8 bases and 2 bases, with 11 bases remaining between them. The CDR3 sequence is 13 residues long. Per germline, CDR1 KGHSH and CDR2 LQKENI. This CDR3 is CASPLRFTDTQYF. CDR3 coding DNA: TGTGCCAGCCCCCTCAGATTCACAGATACGCAGTATTTT.

V and J are TRBV19 and TRBJ1-1, with TRBD1 identical over 7 bases. V shed 5 bases and J 0 bases; nucleotides not matched to a gene: 3. This CDR3 is 14 amino acids long. Germline assignment: CDR1 LNHDA and CDR2 SQIVND (reference sequence). Here the CDR3 DNA reads TGTGCCAGTAGTCGCGACAGGGTGAACACTGAAGCTTTCTTT. Translated, it gives CASSRDRVNTEAFF.

The genes are TRBV6-5 and TRBJ1-2, with D unresolved. The germline CDR1 and CDR2 sequences are MNHEY and SVGAGI. This CDR3 spans 13 amino acids. V was trimmed by 5 bases and J by 8 bases, leaving 15 bases between them. The CDR3 DNA is TGTGCCAGCAGTCTGGACGAGGGATTCGGCTACACCTTC. It yields the protein CASSLDEGFGYTF.

The CDR3 loop is CSVLFLAFDEQYF. CDR3 DNA sequence: TGCAGCGTGCTGTTTCTAGCGTTCGACGAGCAGTACTTC. The genes are TRBV29-1 and TRBJ2-7; a possible D gene is TRBD2 (6 bases). Trimming removed 6 bases at V and 5 bases at J, with 17 bases between. The germline gives CDR1 SQVTM, CDR2 ANQGSEA. The CDR3 is 13 residues long.

The rearrangement links TRBV5-5 to TRBJ1-1; a possible D gene is TRBD1 (5 bases). V shed 3 bases and J shed 2 bases, with 14 bases lying between them. Germline V gene data show CDR1 as SGHKS and CDR2 as YYEKEE (reference sequence). The CDR3 loop spans 15 amino acids. CDR3 residues: CASSSLGGLNTEAFF. CDR3 nucleotides: TGTGCCAGCAGCTCGCTGGGGGGACTTAACACTGAAGCTTTCTTT.

J is TRBJ1-1 and V is TRBV29-1; D may be TRBD1 (5 bases). Trimming removed 7 bases at V and 3 bases at J, with 18 bases between. The V gene's germline CDR1 is SQVTM and CDR2 ANQGSEA. The CDR3 loop spans 14 amino acids. CDR3 protein: CSAWEWTPDTEAFF. DNA for the CDR3: TGCAGCGCCTGGGAATGGACACCTGACACTGAAGCTTTCTTT.

This chain links TRBV4-1 with TRBJ1-5; D is undetermined. In germline, CDR1 is MGHRA, CDR2 YSYEKL. V lost 0 bases and J lost 5, with 11 bases in between. The CDR3 is 15 amino acids. The CDR3 protein is CASSQEFTHHQPQHF. Written as DNA, the CDR3 is TGCGCCAGCAGCCAAGAGTTCACACACCATCAGCCCCAGCATTTT.

This chain links TRBV5-1 with TRBJ2-1, with 10 bases aligning to TRBD2. The germline gives CDR1 SGHRS, CDR2 YFSETQ. The length of the CDR3 is 16 residues. The V gene end was trimmed by 4 bases and the J gene end by 7 bases; junction bases not matched to a gene: 11. CDR3 residues: CASSMGSGGPGNEQFF. CDR3 in DNA: TGCGCCAGCAGCATGGGTAGCGGGGGGCCGGGGAATGAGCAGTTCTTC. Variable domain in full (rest from reference TRBV5-1 and TRBJ2-1): KAGVTQTPRYLIKTRGQQVTLSCSPISGHRSVSWYQQTPGQGLQFLFEYFSETQRNKGNFPGRFSGRQFSNSRSEMNVSTLELGDSALYLCASSMGSGGPGNEQFFGPGTRLTVL.